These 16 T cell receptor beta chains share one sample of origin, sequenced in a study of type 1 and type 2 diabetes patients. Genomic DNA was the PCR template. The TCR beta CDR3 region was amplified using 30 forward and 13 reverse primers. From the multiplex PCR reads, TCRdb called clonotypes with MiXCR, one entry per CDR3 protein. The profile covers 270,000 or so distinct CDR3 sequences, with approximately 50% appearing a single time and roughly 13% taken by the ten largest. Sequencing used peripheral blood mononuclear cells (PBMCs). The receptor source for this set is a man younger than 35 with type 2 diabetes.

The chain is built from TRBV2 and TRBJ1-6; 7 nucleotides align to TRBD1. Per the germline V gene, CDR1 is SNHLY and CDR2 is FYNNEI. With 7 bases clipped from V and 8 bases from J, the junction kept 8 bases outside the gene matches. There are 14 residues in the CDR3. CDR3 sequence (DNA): TGTGCCAGCAACAGGGGTTCAGCGGATTCACCCCTCCACTTT. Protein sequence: CASNRGSADSPLHF. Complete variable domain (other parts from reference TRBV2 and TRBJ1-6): EPEVTQTPSHQVTQMGQEVILRCVPISNHLYFYWYRQILGQKVEFLVSFYNNEISEKSEIFDDQFSVERPDGSNFTLKIRSTKLEDSAMYFCASNRGSADSPLHFGNGTRLTVT.

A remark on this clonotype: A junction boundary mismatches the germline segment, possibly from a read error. For the CDR3, the DNA is TGTGCCAGTAGAAGGGGGCGACGCACTAAAGCTTTCTTT. This encodes CASRRGRRTKAFF. This rearrangement joins TRBV19 to TRBJ1-1; 7 bases agree with TRBD1. The germline CDR1 and CDR2 sequences are LNHDA and SQIVND (reference sequence). The CDR3 has 13 residues.

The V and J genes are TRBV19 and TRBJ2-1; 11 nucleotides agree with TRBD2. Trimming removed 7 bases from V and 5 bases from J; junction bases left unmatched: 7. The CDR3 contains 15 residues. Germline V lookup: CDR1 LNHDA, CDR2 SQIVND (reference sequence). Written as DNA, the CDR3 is TGTGCCAGTACTAGCGGGGGGATCAACAACAATGAGCAGTTCTTC. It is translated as CASTSGGINNNEQFF.

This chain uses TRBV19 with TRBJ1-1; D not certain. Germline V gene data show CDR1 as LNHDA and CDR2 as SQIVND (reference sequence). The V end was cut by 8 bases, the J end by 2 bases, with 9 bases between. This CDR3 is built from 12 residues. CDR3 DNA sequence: TGTGCCAGTCATATGGGAAACACTGAAGCTTTCTTT. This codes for CASHMGNTEAFF.

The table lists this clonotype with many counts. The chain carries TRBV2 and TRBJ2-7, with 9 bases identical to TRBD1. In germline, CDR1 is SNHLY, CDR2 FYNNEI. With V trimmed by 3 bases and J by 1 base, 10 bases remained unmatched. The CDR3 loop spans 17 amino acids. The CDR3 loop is CASSEGPVGTGSYEQYF. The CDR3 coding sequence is TGTGCCAGCAGTGAGGGACCGGTGGGGACAGGGTCCTACGAGCAGTACTTC.

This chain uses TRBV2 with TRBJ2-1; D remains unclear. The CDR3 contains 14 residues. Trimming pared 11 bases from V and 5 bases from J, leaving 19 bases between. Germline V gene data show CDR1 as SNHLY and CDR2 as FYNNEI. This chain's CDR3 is CAGRRTFLNNEQFF. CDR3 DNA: TGTGCCGGCCGCCGGACCTTCCTTAACAATGAGCAGTTCTTC.

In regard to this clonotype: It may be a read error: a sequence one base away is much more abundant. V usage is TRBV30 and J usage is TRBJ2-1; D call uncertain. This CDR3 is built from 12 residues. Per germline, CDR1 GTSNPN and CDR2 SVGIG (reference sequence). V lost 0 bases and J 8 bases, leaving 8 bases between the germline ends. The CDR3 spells CAWSVLKDEQFF. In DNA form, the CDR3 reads TGTGCCTGGAGTGTACTGAAGGATGAGCAGTTCTTC.

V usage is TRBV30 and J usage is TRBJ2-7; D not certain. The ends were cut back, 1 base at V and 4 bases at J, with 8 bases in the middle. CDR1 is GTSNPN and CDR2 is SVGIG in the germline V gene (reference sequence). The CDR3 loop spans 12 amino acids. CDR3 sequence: CAWSDDSYEQYF. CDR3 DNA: TGTGCCTGGAGTGATGACTCGTACGAGCAGTACTTC.

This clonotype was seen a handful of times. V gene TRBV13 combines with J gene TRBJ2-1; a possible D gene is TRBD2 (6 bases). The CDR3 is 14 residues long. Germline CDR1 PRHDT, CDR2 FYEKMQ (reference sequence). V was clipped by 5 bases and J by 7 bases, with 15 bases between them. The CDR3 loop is CASSGSGAPNEQFF. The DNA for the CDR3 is TGTGCCAGCAGCGGTAGCGGAGCCCCTAATGAGCAGTTCTTC.

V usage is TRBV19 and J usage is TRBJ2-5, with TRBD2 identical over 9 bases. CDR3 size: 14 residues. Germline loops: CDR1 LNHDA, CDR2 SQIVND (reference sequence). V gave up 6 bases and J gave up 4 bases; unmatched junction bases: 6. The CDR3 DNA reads TGTGCCAGTAGGAGCGGGGGGCCCGGAGAGACCCAGTACTTC. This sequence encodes CASRSGGPGETQYF.

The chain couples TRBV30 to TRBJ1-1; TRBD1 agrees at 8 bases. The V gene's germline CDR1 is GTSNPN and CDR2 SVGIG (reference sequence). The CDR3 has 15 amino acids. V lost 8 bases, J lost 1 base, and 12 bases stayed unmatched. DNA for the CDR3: TGTGCCAGTTCGACAGGGGCTTCCACGAACACTGAAGCTTTCTTT. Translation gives CASSTGASTNTEAFF. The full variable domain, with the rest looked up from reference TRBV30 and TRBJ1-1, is SQTIHQWPATLVQPVGSPLSLECTVEGTSNPNLYWYRQAAGRGLQLLFYSVGIGQISSEVPQNLSASRPQDRQFILSSKKLLLSDSGFYLCASSTGASTNTEAFFGQGTRLTVV.

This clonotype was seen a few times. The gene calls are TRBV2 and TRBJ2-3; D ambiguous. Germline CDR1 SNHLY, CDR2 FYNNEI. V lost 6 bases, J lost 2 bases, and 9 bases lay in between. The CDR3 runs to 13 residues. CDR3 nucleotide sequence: TGTGCCAGCAGCCAACCATTCACAGATACGCAGTATTTT. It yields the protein CASSQPFTDTQYF.

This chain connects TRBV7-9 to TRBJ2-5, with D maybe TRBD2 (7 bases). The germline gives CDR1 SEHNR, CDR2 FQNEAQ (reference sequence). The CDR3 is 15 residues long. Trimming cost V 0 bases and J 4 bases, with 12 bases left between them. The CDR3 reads CASSLAGGGRETQYF. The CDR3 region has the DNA TGTGCCAGCAGCTTAGCGGGAGGGGGGCGAGAGACCCAGTACTTC.

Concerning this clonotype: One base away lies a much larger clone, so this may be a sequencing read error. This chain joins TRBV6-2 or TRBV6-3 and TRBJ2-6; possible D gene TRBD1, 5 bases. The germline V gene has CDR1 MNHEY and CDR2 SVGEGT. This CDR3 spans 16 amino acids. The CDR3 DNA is TGTGCCAGCAGTTACTTGGGCGACTCTGGGGCCAACATCCTGACTTTC. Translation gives CASSYLGDSGANILTF.

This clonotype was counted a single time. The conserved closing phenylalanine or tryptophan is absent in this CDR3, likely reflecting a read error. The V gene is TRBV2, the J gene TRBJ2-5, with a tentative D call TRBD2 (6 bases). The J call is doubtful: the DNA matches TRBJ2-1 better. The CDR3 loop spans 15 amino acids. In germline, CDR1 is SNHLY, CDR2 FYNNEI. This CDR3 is CASSEGGASHNEQFS. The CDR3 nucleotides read TGTGCCAGCAGTGAAGGCGGGGCCTCCCACAATGAGCAGTTCTCC.

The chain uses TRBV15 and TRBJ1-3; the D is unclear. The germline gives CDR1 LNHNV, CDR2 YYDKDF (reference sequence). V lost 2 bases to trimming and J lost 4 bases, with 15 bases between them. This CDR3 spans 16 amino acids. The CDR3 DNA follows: TGTGCCACCAGCAGAAGATGGACCGGGAAAGGAAACACCATATATTTT. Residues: CATSRRWTGKGNTIYF.